The 27 T cell receptor beta chains given below trace back to one sample, sequenced in a study of regulatory T cells in long-lasting Graves disease (dated by TCRdb to about 2021). Explained via the paper, the time point label denotes: newly diagnosed GD, antithyroid drugs for less than 3 months. For both TCR sequencing and RNA sequencing, RNA was extracted from PBMCs in TRIzol. Library generation was performed with multiplex PCR. Sequencing took place on an Illumina HiSeq 4000. TCR beta libraries were built with iRepertoire HTBI primers and Arm-PCR amplification of CDR3 regions. TCRdb's own reprocessing of the public reads used fastp at Q25 and MiXCR and kept productive beta chains. Every distinct CDR3 protein forms one entry, paired with its most common genes and DNA. In all, the sample holds about 400,000 distinct CDR3 sequences, and roughly 17% of those were seen once. 20% of the sample is taken by the ten largest.

These data also featured in a second study, about T cells in Graves' hyperthyroidism and ophthalmopathy.

The source was peripheral blood mononuclear cells (PBMCs), collected at new diagnosis, from a patient treated with antithyroid drugs. Source of these receptors: a woman aged 18-30 years with Graves disease. Donor details come from another sample of the same person, matched by shared clones.

This clonotype was seen just once. The rearrangement joins TRBV10-3 to TRBJ1-4; a weak D match, TRBD1 (5 bases). The CDR3 consists of 15 residues. Trimming took 3 bases from V and 8 from J, leaving 16 bases between them. CDR1 and CDR2 from the germline V gene are ENHRY and SYGVKD. The DNA for the CDR3 is TGTGCCATCAGTGAATCGAGGGCTAGGGGCGAAAAACTGTTTTTT. Encoded protein: CAISESRARGEKLFF.

Regarding this clonotype: A much larger clone lies a single base off, so this may be a read error. This chain connects TRBV20-1 to TRBJ2-3; 7 positions match TRBD1. The DNA end is more similar to TRBJ1-5, so the J call may be wrong. The length of the CDR3 is 20 residues. Germline lookup yields CDR1 DFQATT and CDR2 SNEGSKA (reference sequence). CDR3 bases: TGCAGTGCTAGCCGGGACAGAGAGAGCGGGAGGGTGATTAGCACAGATACGCAGCATTTT. Protein sequence: CSASRDRESGRVISTDTQHF.

V gene TRBV27 combines with J gene TRBJ1-6; tentatively, D is TRBD1 (6 bases). V was shortened by 1 base and J by 8 bases, with 15 bases between the two germline ends. The CDR3 totals 16 residues. Germline CDR1 and CDR2: MNHEY and SMNVEV (reference sequence). CDR3 in amino acids: CASSLFPPTGYSPLHF. CDR3 nucleotides: TGTGCCAGCAGTTTATTTCCCCCCACAGGGTATTCACCCCTCCACTTT.

This clonotype was observed once. V gene TRBV28 combines with J gene TRBJ1-2; perhaps TRBD1 as D (6 bases). The CDR3 contains 17 residues. V dropped 5 bases and J dropped 3 bases, with 22 bases sitting between them. Germline lookup yields CDR1 MDHEN and CDR2 SYDVKM. CDR3 region: CASSLLRGAGGYYGYTF. CDR3 DNA sequence: TGTGCCAGCAGTCTCCTCCGAGGGGCGGGGGGCTACTATGGCTACACCTTC.

V usage is TRBV5-5 and J usage is TRBJ2-7, with 7 bases fitting TRBD2. Trimming cost V 4 bases and J 6 bases; bases outside gene matches: 19. Germline CDR1 SGHKS, CDR2 YYEKEE (reference sequence). This CDR3 has 17 residues. The CDR3: CASSLRPEGRESSEQYF. The CDR3, as DNA: TGTGCCAGCAGCCTACGTCCCGAGGGGCGGGAGAGCTCCGAGCAGTACTTC.

The J gene is TRBJ1-2, the V gene TRBV5-1; TRBD1 is a possible D gene (5 bases). The V end lost 4 bases, the J end lost 4 bases, and 17 bases lay between the germline ends. Germline CDR1 is SGHRS and CDR2 is YFSETQ. The CDR3 length is 15 residues. The CDR3 nucleotides are TGCGCCAGCAGCCCCGGAGGGGTTCTCGGCTATGGCTACACCTTC. This translates into CASSPGGVLGYGYTF.

V is TRBV15 and J is TRBJ2-3, with 9 nucleotides matching TRBD1. Germline CDR1 is LNHNV and CDR2 is YYDKDF (reference sequence). The junction had 7 bases not matched to a gene; V was cut back by 6 bases and J by 3 bases. The CDR3 loop spans 15 amino acids. Written as DNA, the CDR3 is TGTGCCACCAGTTGGGACAGGGAGGAGACAGATACGCAGTATTTT. Amino acid sequence: CATSWDREETDTQYF.

J is TRBJ1-1 and V is TRBV29-1, with a weak D call TRBD1 (6 bases). Germline V gene sequence: CDR1 SQVTM, CDR2 ANQGSEA. The length of the CDR3 is 15 residues. V lost 0 bases, J lost 1 base, and 12 bases lay in between. The CDR3 DNA is TGCAGCGTTGAAGATCTTCAGGGACAGAACACTGAAGCTTTCTTT. This encodes CSVEDLQGQNTEAFF.

This clonotype was recorded many times. The gene calls are TRBV30 and TRBJ2-7, with D maybe TRBD1 (6 bases). The germline V gene has CDR1 GTSNPN and CDR2 SVGIG (reference sequence). V lost 7 bases to trimming and J lost 7 bases, with 20 bases between them. The CDR3 length is 13 residues. The CDR3 is CAYSVGHSWEQYF. The CDR3 DNA is TGTGCCTACTCCGTGGGACACTCTTGGGAGCAGTACTTC.

This clonotype showed up just a few times. The V call is TRBV3-1, the J call TRBJ2-2, with 8 bases identical to TRBD2. This CDR3 is built from 14 residues. Germline lookup yields CDR1 LGHDT and CDR2 YNNKEL (reference sequence). With V trimmed by 5 bases and J by 6 bases, 5 bases remained unmatched. The CDR3 here is CASSARGGSGELFF. DNA for the CDR3: TGTGCCAGCAGCGCTCGGGGGGGATCCGGGGAGCTGTTTTTT.

This clonotype was seen a few times. This sequence joins TRBV29-1 and TRBJ2-1; no reliable D call. Germline V gene lookup returns CDR1 SQVTM and CDR2 ANQGSEA. The CDR3 loop spans 13 amino acids. V was shortened by 5 bases and J by 9 bases, with 17 bases between the two germline ends. CDR3 DNA sequence: TGCAGCGTTAGCAGCAAGTTTATGGGTGAGCAGTTCTTC. The encoded protein is CSVSSKFMGEQFF.

This clonotype was seen only a few times. The chain combines TRBV6-2 or TRBV6-3 with TRBJ1-1; the match to TRBD1 covers 7 bases. Losses at the gene ends were 4 bases for V and 1 base for J; bases not matched to a gene: 9. CDR3 length: 16 residues. From germline, CDR1 is MNHEY and CDR2 SVGEGT. The CDR3 region has the DNA TGTGCCAGCAGTTCCGGAAGGACAGGAACGAACACTGAAGCTTTCTTT. Its protein is CASSSGRTGTNTEAFF.

V and J are TRBV30 and TRBJ2-2, with 7 nucleotides matching TRBD1. V was clipped by 1 base and J by 8 bases; unmatched bases: 4. The germline V gene encodes CDR1 GTSNPN and CDR2 SVGIG (reference sequence). The CDR3 extends over 13 amino acids. The CDR3 protein is CAWSGQGRGELFF. The CDR3 coding sequence is TGTGCCTGGAGTGGACAGGGTCGGGGGGAGCTGTTTTTT.

In this sample, this clonotype turned up many times. CDR3 region: CASGGGSGNQPQHF. CDR3 DNA sequence: TGTGCCAGCGGGGGGGGGTCCGGCAATCAGCCCCAGCATTTT. This rearrangement joins TRBV2 to TRBJ1-5, with D possibly TRBD1 on 5 matching bases. This CDR3 region has 14 residues. V dropped 8 bases and J dropped 2 bases, with 13 bases sitting between them. The germline V gene encodes CDR1 SNHLY and CDR2 FYNNEI.

Note on this clonotype: This clone may be a read error of a much larger clone one base away. This chain links TRBV11-2 with TRBJ2-3; TRBD2 might be the D (5 bases). V lost 4 bases and J lost 6, with 14 bases in between. The CDR3 has 14 residues. CDR1 and CDR2 from the germline V gene are SGHAT and FQNNGV. CDR3: CASSSGFFGDTQYF. The CDR3 region has the DNA TGTGCCAGCAGCTCGGGATTCTTCGGGGATACGCAGTATTTT.

The chain uses TRBV4-1 and TRBJ2-1, with 8 bases identical to TRBD1. The CDR3 is 16 residues long. Germline V lookup: CDR1 MGHRA, CDR2 YSYEKL. J lost 8 bases, V lost 1 base, and 10 bases had no gene match. The CDR3 region has the DNA TGCGCCAGCAGCCAAGGAACCAGGGGGCAATATGATGAGCAGTTCTTC. Translation: CASSQGTRGQYDEQFF.

This clonotype was found many times. The chain recombines TRBV20-1 with TRBJ2-2, with D tentatively TRBD1 (5 bases). Germline V gene sequence: CDR1 DFQATT, CDR2 SNEGSKA (reference sequence). The V end lost 7 bases, the J end lost 5 bases, and 11 bases lay between the germline ends. CDR3 length: 12 residues. DNA of the CDR3: TGCAGTGTTCAACAGGAGACCGGGGAGCTGTTTTTT. Translated: CSVQQETGELFF.

This clonotype has just a few counts. The V and J genes are TRBV10-3 and TRBJ1-2; 9 positions agree with TRBD1. Germline-derived CDR1 and CDR2 are ENHRY and SYGVKD. The CDR3 consists of 14 residues. V lost 3 bases, J lost 8 bases, and 7 bases stayed unmatched. The CDR3 here is CAISDLRDREGYTF. Here the CDR3 DNA reads TGTGCCATCAGTGACCTCCGGGACAGGGAGGGCTACACCTTC.

The V and J genes are TRBV12-3 or TRBV12-4 and TRBJ1-5, with 8 positions matching TRBD1. V shed 0 bases, J shed 3 bases, and the junction held 4 bases outside the gene matches. CDR3 length equals 16 residues. CDR3 DNA sequence: TGTGCCAGCAGTTTAGCCGGTCAGGGGGCCAATCAGCCCCAGCATTTT. Translated, it gives CASSLAGQGANQPQHF.

This clonotype showed up just a few times. The rearrangement uses TRBV7-9 and TRBJ2-7; the D gene is possibly TRBD1 (7 bases). The CDR3 sequence is 18 residues long. The V and J ends lost 5 bases and 6 bases respectively, with 29 bases between them. Germline V CDR1 and CDR2: SEHNR, FQNEAQ (reference sequence). CDR3 bases: TGTGCCAGCAGCCTCACTGCCCGGGGGCCGACAGGGCCAGGCGAGCAGTACTTC. This encodes CASSLTARGPTGPGEQYF.

DNA for the CDR3: TGTGCCAGCAGCGAACCTACAGGGGGGGGGGCCAACGTCCTGACTTTC. It specifies CASSEPTGGGANVLTF. The chain has TRBV9 and TRBJ2-6; 8 bases match TRBD1. The CDR3 spans 16 residues. With 3 bases clipped from V and 4 bases from J, the junction kept 6 bases outside the gene matches. Germline lookup yields CDR1 SGDLS and CDR2 YYNGEE. Full variable domain (missing parts from reference TRBV9 and TRBJ2-6): DSGVTQTPKHLITATGQRVTLRCSPRSGDLSVYWYQQSLDQGLQFLIQYYNGEERAKGNILERFSAQQFPDLHSELNLSSLELGDSALYFCASSEPTGGGANVLTFGAGSRLTVL.

Note on this clonotype: A single base separates this from a much larger clone, so it may be a read error. The genes are TRBV6-2 or TRBV6-3 and TRBJ2-2; 12 nucleotides agree with TRBD2. V was clipped by 2 bases and J by 4 bases; unmatched bases: 8. There are 18 residues in the CDR3. Germline CDR1 and CDR2: MNHEY and SVGEGT. This CDR3 reads CASSYPPSGRARTGELFF. The CDR3 region has the DNA TGTGCCAGCAGTTACCCGCCTAGCGGGAGGGCCCGCACCGGGGAGCTGTTTTTT.

There are a few counts of this clonotype. The V call is TRBV27, the J call TRBJ2-6, with D possibly being TRBD2 (6 bases). The CDR3 spans 18 residues. Germline CDR1 MNHEY, CDR2 SMNVEV (reference sequence). V was clipped by 3 bases and J by 0 bases, with 15 bases between them. CDR3 nucleotide sequence: TGTGCCAGCAGTTTTAGGAGGGAGCGCCGCTCTGGGGCCAACGTCCTGACTTTC. This gives the protein CASSFRRERRSGANVLTF.

The genes are TRBV20-1 and TRBJ2-1; tentatively, D is TRBD2 (5 bases). The germline V gene has CDR1 DFQATT and CDR2 SNEGSKA (reference sequence). Trimming stripped 5 bases from V and 0 bases from J, with 11 bases between. The length of the CDR3 is 14 residues. The CDR3 region is CSARRFSSYNEQFF. The CDR3 DNA reads TGCAGTGCTCGGAGGTTTAGCTCCTACAATGAGCAGTTCTTC.

Many counts were recorded for this clonotype. One end of the junction varies from germline; a read error may be responsible. The chain recombines TRBV3-1 with TRBJ2-1; tentatively, D is TRBD1 or TRBD2 (6 bases each). The CDR3 length is 13 residues. The germline V gene encodes CDR1 LGHDT and CDR2 YNNKEL (reference sequence). This CDR3 is CASNQQRGDEQFF. The CDR3 bases are TGTGCCAGCAACCAACAAAGGGGGGATGAGCAGTTCTTC.

This clonotype was found many times. The gene calls are TRBV28 and TRBJ1-2; unclear D gene. The CDR3 totals 12 residues. Germline V gives CDR1 MDHEN, CDR2 SYDVKM. Trimming removed 3 bases at V and 4 bases at J, with 6 bases between. The CDR3 DNA reads TGTGCCAGCAGTTTTCTAGGCTATGGCTACACCTTC. Residues: CASSFLGYGYTF.

This clonotype was counted ten times or more. V and J are TRBV6-1 and TRBJ2-7; 8 nucleotides line up with TRBD1. This CDR3 comprises 18 residues. V gave up 6 bases and J gave up 6 bases; unmatched junction bases: 22. Per germline, CDR1 MNHNS and CDR2 SASEGT. CDR3 region: CASRPRNRGINGVGEQYF. The CDR3 DNA reads as TGTGCCAGCAGACCCCGTAACAGGGGGATCAATGGGGTTGGCGAGCAGTACTTC.